The rows below give T cell receptor beta chains drawn from one sample of a study of identical twins. TCRdb re-called the 5' RACE reads through MiXCR, storing one row per CDR3 protein. The repertoire consists of some 710,000 distinct CDR3 sequences, with 5.5% to 7.5% occurring once and the leading ten covering approximately 2%. The source material was naive T cells sorted from blood. The origin of the receptors is a man younger than 35 in good health. Both conserved end residues are part of each CDR3. D genes are given only for firm matches. Rows give clone size only sometimes, using once, few, many, or a class for an expanded clone.

clone_size	v_call	d_call	j_call	cdr3_aa	cdr3_nt
few	TRBV28	-	TRBJ2-7	CASRVVESIGTRGLEQYF	TGTGCCAGCAGGGTGGTCGAGAGCATCGGGACCCGGGGTCTCGAGCAGTACTTC
many	TRBV29-1	-	TRBJ2-5	CSVLPGASQETQYF	TGCAGCGTTCTTCCGGGGGCCTCCCAAGAGACCCAGTACTTC
many	TRBV5-1	-	TRBJ2-1	CASSLPSRVGEQFF	TGCGCCAGCAGCTTACCCTCTAGGGTGGGTGAGCAGTTCTTC
many	TRBV7-9	TRBD1	TRBJ1-1	CASSLAGGDSSFF	TGTGCCAGCAGCTTAGCGGGTGGGGACAGCTCATTCTTT
-	TRBV29-1	TRBD1	TRBJ2-6	CSVAGGVSGANVLTF	TGCAGCGTTGCAGGGGGCGTCTCTGGGGCCAACGTCCTGACTTTC
many	TRBV11-2	-	TRBJ2-3	CASSYPGDTQYF	TGTGCCAGCAGCTACCCTGGAGATACGCAGTATTTT
few	TRBV28	TRBD2	TRBJ2-5	CASSGRPGLVSDQETQYF	TGTGCCAGCAGTGGTCGACCGGGACTAGTATCGGACCAAGAGACCCAGTACTTC
many	TRBV5-1	-	TRBJ2-1	CASSFTTGYEQFF	TGCGCCAGCAGCTTCACAACAGGGTATGAGCAGTTCTTC
many	TRBV5-1	TRBD1	TRBJ1-1	CASSLVVQGGTEAFF	TGTGCCAGCAGCTTGGTGGTACAGGGGGGTACTGAAGCTTTCTTT
many	TRBV19	TRBD1	TRBJ2-4	CASVDRVENIQYF	TGTGCCAGCGTGGACAGGGTGGAAAACATTCAGTACTTC
-	TRBV12-3/TRBV12-4	TRBD1	TRBJ1-2	CASSLGVGTGCTF	TGTGCCAGCAGTTTAGGGGTTGGGACAGGGTGCACCTTC
few	TRBV5-1	TRBD1	TRBJ2-5	CASSLRGTGFGDETQYF	TGCGCCAGCAGCTTGCGCGGGACAGGTTTTGGGGACGAGACCCAGTACTTC
-	TRBV7-2	-	TRBJ2-1	CASSTLYGRNEQFF	TGTGCCAGCAGCACCCTTTACGGCCGCAATGAGCAGTTCTTC
few	TRBV28	-	TRBJ1-5	CASRQIRSNQPQHF	TGTGCCAGCAGACAGATCCGTAGCAATCAGCCCCAGCATTTT
few	TRBV7-6	TRBD2	TRBJ2-1	CASSLTSGVGNEQFF	TGTGCCAGCAGCTTAACTAGCGGGGTTGGCAATGAGCAGTTCTTC
many	TRBV12-3/TRBV12-4	TRBD1	TRBJ1-1	CASSPGQQNTEAFF	TGTGCCAGCAGTCCGGGACAGCAGAACACTGAAGCTTTCTTT
-	TRBV28	-	TRBJ2-2	CASSQAGPFNTGELFF	TGTGCCAGCAGTCAGGCGGGACCCTTTAACACCGGGGAGCTGTTTTTT
few	TRBV11-2	TRBD2	TRBJ2-1	CASTQGARERSNEQFF	TGTGCCAGCACCCAAGGGGCGCGGGAGAGGTCGAATGAGCAGTTCTTC
many	TRBV6-2/TRBV6-3	TRBD2	TRBJ2-3	CASTVAGVGDTQYF	TGTGCCAGCACCGTAGCGGGAGTGGGAGATACGCAGTATTTT
-	TRBV12-3/TRBV12-4	TRBD2	TRBJ2-1	CASSFPGNPSGRRLDEQFF	TGTGCCAGCAGTTTCCCCGGTAACCCTAGCGGGAGAAGGTTAGATGAGCAGTTCTTC
-	TRBV5-1	TRBD1	TRBJ2-3	CASSSTGGSVTDTQYF	TGCGCCAGCAGCTCGACAGGGGGGAGTGTGACAGATACGCAGTATTTT
-	TRBV5-4	-	TRBJ1-3	CASSLGSGISGNTIYF	TGTGCCAGCAGCTTGGGGTCAGGGATCTCTGGAAACACCATATATTTT
-	TRBV7-9	-	TRBJ2-4	CASSLGRATKNIQYF	TGTGCCAGCAGCTTAGGCAGGGCAACCAAAAACATTCAGTACTTC
-	TRBV5-1	-	TRBJ2-2	CASSLSLSIGELFF	TGCGCCAGCAGCTTGTCACTATCGATCGGGGAGCTGTTTTTT